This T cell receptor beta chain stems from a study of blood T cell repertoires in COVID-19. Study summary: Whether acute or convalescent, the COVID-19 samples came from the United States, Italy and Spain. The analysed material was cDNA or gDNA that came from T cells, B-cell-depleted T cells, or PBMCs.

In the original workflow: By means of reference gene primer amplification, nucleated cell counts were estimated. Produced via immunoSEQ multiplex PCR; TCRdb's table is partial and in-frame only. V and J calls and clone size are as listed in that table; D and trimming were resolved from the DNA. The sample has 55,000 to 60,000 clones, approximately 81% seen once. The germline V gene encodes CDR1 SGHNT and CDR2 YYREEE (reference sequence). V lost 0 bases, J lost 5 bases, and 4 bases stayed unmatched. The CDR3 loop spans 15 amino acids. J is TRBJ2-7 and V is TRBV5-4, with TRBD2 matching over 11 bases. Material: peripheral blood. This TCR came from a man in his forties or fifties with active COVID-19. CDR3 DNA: TGTGCCAGCAGCTTGGTCACTAGCGGGAGCGACGAGCAGTACTTC. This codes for CASSLVTSGSDEQYF.